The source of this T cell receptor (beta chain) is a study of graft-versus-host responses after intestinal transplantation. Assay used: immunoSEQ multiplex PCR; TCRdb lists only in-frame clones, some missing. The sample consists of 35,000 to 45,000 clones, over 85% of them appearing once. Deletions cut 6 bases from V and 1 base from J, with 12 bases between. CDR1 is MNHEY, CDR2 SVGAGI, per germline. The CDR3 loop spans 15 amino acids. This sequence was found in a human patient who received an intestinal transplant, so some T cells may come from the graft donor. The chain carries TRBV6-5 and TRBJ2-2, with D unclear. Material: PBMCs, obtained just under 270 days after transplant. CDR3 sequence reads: CASRFKPGNTGELFF. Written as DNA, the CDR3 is TGTGCCAGCAGGTTTAAGCCAGGGAACACCGGGGAGCTGTTTTTT.